The TCR beta chain under discussion was sequenced for a study of T cells expressing NK-cell markers. The CDR3 totals 15 residues. TCRdb re-called the 5' RACE reads; every CDR3 protein appears as one record, without DNA. The ten most abundant clones cover about 10% of a sample with approximately 420,000 distinct CDR3 sequences. The gene calls are TRBV12-3 or TRBV12-4 and TRBJ2-3. Sequencing was done on a sample of blood T cells: a sorted CD56 or NKG2C T cell subset, CD4+ or CD8+ T cells, or bulk PBMC T cells (not recorded which). This TCR came from a woman aged 50 to 65 in good health. This CDR3 reads CASSPDSSSTDTQYF.